This note documents a single T cell receptor (beta chain) sequence. The specificity of this receptor is unknown. No clone much larger than this one lies a single base away; base qualities are absent. Using the deep immunoSEQ assay, multiplex PCR amplified TCR CDR3 regions from genomic DNA. For each cell subset, the extracted genomic DNA was distributed evenly across all wells of several immunoSEQ 96-well plates, and each plate served as one replicate. For sorted subsets, roughly 0.2 ug genomic DNA, equal to tens of thousands of T cell genomes, was loaded into each replicate PCR. Purified libraries were measured with a Qubit 3.0 fluorometer, size-checked on a Bioanalyzer 2100, and measured again with the KAPA Library Quantification kit. Every immunoSEQ 96-well plate was sequenced on a separate single-read 150-cycle Illumina NextSeq 550 flow cell. Per the source publication's procedure: The immunoSEQ output contained only junctional sequences without quality scores, so filtering could not match that applied to full-length reads. Sequences were annotated with PyIR, a Python wrapper for IgBLAST v1.9, using IMGT germline references to assign V/J genes and CDR3. Reads were removed for weak V/J assignments (E-value above 1e-6), missing CDR3, stop codons, out-of-frame junctions, or ambiguous translated residues. A V3J clonotype was defined by an identical inferred V gene, J gene, and CDR3 amino acid sequence. The percentage overlap between two repertoires was calculated by dividing the number of shared unique clonotypes by the size of the smaller repertoire. RTK rarefaction, the Chao1 estimator, and Recon v2.1 estimates of unobserved clonotypes were used to assess repertoire richness. OLGA was used to compute generation probabilities for all TCRbeta clonotypes that the gDNA method yielded from a handful of donors. Entries here come from immuneACCESS through TCRdb and include only in-frame sequences with V and J called. Some clones fail to appear in such tables; in the studies checked, an unresolved V gene covers under half of the shortfall, and the cause of the remainder is unknown. V, J and clone size reflect that table, while D and trimming were determined from the DNA. This sample is represented by some 1.5 million clones; around 97% of them were singletons. The top ten clones comprise approximately 1% of the sample.

These data are taken from a study of shared clonotypes between healthy human individuals (dated by TCRdb to 2020 to 2022). Turning to the overall study: Three men and a couple of women, aged 18 to 49 years, made up the cohort. For each donor, three plates each were used for CD4 naive and CD4 memory, two plates were used for CD8 naive, and one plate was used for CD8 memory. To estimate repertoire size and how much clonotypes are shared between individuals, the study performed deep sequencing of blood TCR repertoires from five healthy adults. To increase sequencing depth and limit assay-specific biases, different laboratories used diverse techniques to prepare libraries and sequence TCR repertoires. Per donor, leukapheresis produced somewhere between about 0.94 and 9.5 billion PBMCs.

Donors were healthy HIV-negative adults with no recently reported acute infections or vaccinations. Only Caucasian adults living in Nashville, Tennessee, USA were represented among the donors. CD4+ T cells were enriched by magnetic negative selection; naive cells were then positively selected on CD45RA, and the negative fraction formed the memory subset. Blood was obtained by leukapheresis, after which PBMCs were separated by Ficoll-Histopaque density gradient centrifugation and cryopreserved in liquid nitrogen vapor phase. Analytical flow cytometry was used to check the purity and quantity of each magnetically sorted T cell population. Each sorted fraction had its genomic DNA isolated and then quantified by UV absorbance on a Nanodrop 2000c. Cut back by 1 base and 5 bases, the V and J ends lie 12 bases apart. Including the terminal cysteine and phenylalanine, the CDR3 comprises 15 residues. The read is trimmed to its CDR3 DNA, 45 bases read in frame from base 1. From the germline V gene, CDR1 is SGHTA and CDR2 is FQGNSA.

Paper-wide results and their limitations: Because the study included a small number of donors, the genetic and exposure-history diversity represented was limited. Compared with non-shared clonotypes, the clonotypes found in all four sorted-subset donors had higher generation probabilities. Incomplete sequencing was indicated by rarefaction of sorted-subset datasets, despite the large sequencing depth. Naive subsets generally had larger estimated clonotype richness than memory subsets did. Sampling was limited to blood, and TCR repertoires in tissue likely differ from TCR repertoires in blood. Pairwise subsampling indicated that sequencing depth was expected to affect the degree of clonotype sharing among donors. Across four donors, approximately 5% of naive CD4, roughly 3.4% of naive CD8, about 2% of memory CD4, and 0.4% of memory CD8 clonotypes were shared.

The chain employs TRBV7-2 and TRBJ2-1; the D gene identity is not certain. Sequenced material: naive CD4+ T cells sorted from blood. Explained via the paper, the cell subset or site label denotes: CD45RA+ positively selected. The clonotype comes from a man between 25 and 39 years old in good health. The nucleotide sequence reads TGTGCCAGCAGCTTAGAATGGAGTTTTCACAATGAGCAGTTCTTC. It translates to CASSLEWSFHNEQFF.